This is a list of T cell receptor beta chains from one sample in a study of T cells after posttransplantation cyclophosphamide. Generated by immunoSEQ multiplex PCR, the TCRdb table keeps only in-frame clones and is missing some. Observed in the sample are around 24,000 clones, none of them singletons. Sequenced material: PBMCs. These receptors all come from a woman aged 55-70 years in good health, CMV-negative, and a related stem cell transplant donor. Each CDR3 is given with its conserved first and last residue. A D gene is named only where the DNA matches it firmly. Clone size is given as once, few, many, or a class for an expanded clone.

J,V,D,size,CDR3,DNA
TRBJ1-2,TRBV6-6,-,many,CASRKQGNDGYTF,TGTGCCAGCAGGAAACAGGGTAACGATGGCTACACCTTC
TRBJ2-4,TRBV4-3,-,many,CASSQELEGNIQYF,TGCGCCAGCAGCCAAGAGCTCGAGGGAAACATTCAGTACTTC
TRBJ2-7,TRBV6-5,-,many,CASSYMGHYEQYF,TGTGCCAGCAGTTACATGGGACACTACGAGCAGTACTTC
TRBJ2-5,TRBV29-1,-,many,CSVSPTGFGETQYF,TGCAGCGTCAGCCCTACAGGGTTTGGTGAGACCCAGTACTTC
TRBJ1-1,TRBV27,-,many,CATRAGRTNTEAFF,TGTGCCACCAGAGCGGGGCGGACGAACACTGAAGCTTTCTTT
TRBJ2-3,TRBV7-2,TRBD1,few,CASSLVQGAHTQYF,TGTGCCAGCAGCTTAGTTCAGGGGGCCCATACGCAGTATTTT
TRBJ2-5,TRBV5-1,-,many,CASSLDRPQETQYF,TGCGCCAGCAGCTTGGACAGACCCCAAGAGACCCAGTACTTC
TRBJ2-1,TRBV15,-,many,CATSRGVWQARWEFF,TGTGCCACCAGCAGAGGAGTTTGGCAGGCCCGTTGGGAGTTCTTC
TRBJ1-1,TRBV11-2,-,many,CASSLLGARTEAFF,TGTGCCAGCAGCTTATTGGGGGCGCGGACTGAAGCTTTCTTT
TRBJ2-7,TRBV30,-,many,CAWSALYEQYF,TGTGCCTGGAGTGCTCTATACGAGCAGTACTTC
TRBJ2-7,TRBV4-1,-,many,CASSQDLSGSYEQYF,TGCGCCAGCAGCCAAGATCTTAGCGGCTCCTACGAGCAGTACTTC
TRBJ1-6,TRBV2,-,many,CASSDSGVWFDSPLHF,TGTGCCAGCAGCGACTCAGGGGTTTGGTTCGATTCACCCCTCCACTTT
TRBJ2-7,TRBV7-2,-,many,CASSPNTDSYEQYF,TGTGCCAGCAGCCCGAACACCGACTCCTACGAGCAGTACTTC
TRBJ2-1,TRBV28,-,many,CASSLLTGFGTDNEQFF,TGTGCCAGCAGTCTCTTAACGGGGTTCGGGACTGACAATGAGCAGTTCTTC
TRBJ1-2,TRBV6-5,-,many,CASSYTQGGGYTF,TGTGCCAGCAGTTACACGCAGGGCGGTGGCTACACCTTC
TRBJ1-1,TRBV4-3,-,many,CASSQEEPVYGPEAFF,TGCGCCAGCAGCCAAGAAGAGCCCGTCTACGGTCCTGAAGCTTTCTTT
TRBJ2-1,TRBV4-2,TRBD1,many,CASSQDGSTGGFYNEQFF,TGTGCCAGCAGCCAAGATGGAAGCACAGGGGGCTTTTACAATGAGCAGTTCTTC
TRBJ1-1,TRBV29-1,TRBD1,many,CSVGQGSNTEAFF,TGCAGCGTTGGACAGGGGTCGAACACTGAAGCTTTCTTT
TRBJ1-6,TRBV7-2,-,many,CASSLVSRGPPLHF,TGTGCCAGCAGCTTAGTTTCGCGAGGGCCACCCCTCCACTTT
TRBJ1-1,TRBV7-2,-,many,CASSFRPTGGTEAFF,TGTGCCAGCAGCTTTCGCCCGACAGGTGGAACTGAAGCTTTCTTT
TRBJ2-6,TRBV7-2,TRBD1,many,CASRNRAGQGFSGANVLTF,TGTGCCAGCAGAAACAGGGCGGGACAGGGTTTCTCTGGGGCCAACGTCCTGACTTTC
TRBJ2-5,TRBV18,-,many,CASSPAGETQYF,TGTGCCAGCTCACCAGCGGGGGAGACCCAGTACTTC
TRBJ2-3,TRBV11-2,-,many,CASSFSADTQYF,TGTGCCAGCAGCTTCTCTGCGGATACGCAGTATTTT
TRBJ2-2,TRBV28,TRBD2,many,CASSFHLAGLGTGELFF,TGTGCCAGCAGTTTCCATCTAGCGGGCCTAGGCACCGGGGAGCTGTTTTTT
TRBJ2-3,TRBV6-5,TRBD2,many,CASSALAGSDTQYF,TGTGCCAGCAGTGCGCTAGCGGGGTCGGATACGCAGTATTTT
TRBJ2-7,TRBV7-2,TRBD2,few,CASSFGGRVGGEQYF,TGTGCCAGCAGCTTTGGAGGGAGGGTTGGGGGGGAGCAGTACTTC
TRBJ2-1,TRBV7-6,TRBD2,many,CASSLARDRTSGRVGSYNEQFF,TGTGCCAGCAGCTTAGCGCGCGATAGGACTAGCGGGAGGGTAGGGTCCTACAATGAGCAGTTCTTC
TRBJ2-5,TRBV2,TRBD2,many,CASSLTSGDSQTQYF,TGTGCCAGCAGCCTGACTAGCGGGGATAGTCAGACCCAGTACTTC